The rows below give T cell receptor beta chains drawn from one sample of a study of shared clonotypes between healthy human individuals. Sequencing was performed with immunoSEQ multiplex PCR; in TCRdb, only in-frame clones are kept and a portion is missing. The profile shows roughly 2.2 million clones, about 92% of them singletons. Sequencing input: naive CD4+ T cells from PBMCs. The source is a man younger than 35 in good health. Some clones in this sample may be carry-over from other donors' samples. Each CDR3 is given with its conserved first and last residue. Each record gives: V gene, D gene, J gene, CDR3 DNA, CDR3 protein. A D gene is named only where the DNA matches it firmly.

V gene: TRBV10-3
D gene: TRBD1
J gene: TRBJ1-2
CDR3 DNA: TGTGCCACGGCTGGACAGGTCGTGTTCGCGGTCCACTATGGCTACACCTTC
CDR3 protein: CATAGQVVFAVHYGYTF

V gene: TRBV7-2
D gene: .
J gene: TRBJ1-2
CDR3 DNA: TGTGCCAGTCGCCTTGGACATAGTGCGGCTGGCTACACCTTC
CDR3 protein: CASRLGHSAAGYTF

V gene: TRBV30
D gene: .
J gene: TRBJ1-3
CDR3 DNA: TGTGCCTGGAGTCGAACCTCGTCCCCAATCTCTGGAAACACCATATATTTT
CDR3 protein: CAWSRTSSPISGNTIYF

V gene: TRBV6-6
D gene: .
J gene: TRBJ1-5
CDR3 DNA: TGTGCCAGCAGTTCCAGGGGATCCGAGCCCCAGCATTTT
CDR3 protein: CASSSRGSEPQHF

V gene: TRBV5-4
D gene: .
J gene: TRBJ1-2
CDR3 DNA: TGTGCCAGCAGCCCAGGCGGGTATGGCTACACCTTC
CDR3 protein: CASSPGGYGYTF

V gene: TRBV7-3
D gene: TRBD2
J gene: TRBJ2-1
CDR3 DNA: TGTGCCAGCAGCTTAACGGGGCTAGCGGGAGCCAATGAGCAGTTCTTC
CDR3 protein: CASSLTGLAGANEQFF

V gene: TRBV30
D gene: TRBD2
J gene: TRBJ2-1
CDR3 DNA: TGTGCCTGGAAGGGGACTAGCGGGACTGCCTGGTACAATGAGCAGTTCTTC
CDR3 protein: CAWKGTSGTAWYNEQFF

V gene: TRBV18
D gene: .
J gene: TRBJ1-3
CDR3 DNA: TGTGCCAGCTCGCCGATTGACAGATCTGGAAACACCATATATTTT
CDR3 protein: CASSPIDRSGNTIYF

V gene: TRBV14
D gene: TRBD1
J gene: TRBJ1-2
CDR3 DNA: TGTGCCAGCAGCGAAGGGACAGCGCGTTATGGCTACACCTTC
CDR3 protein: CASSEGTARYGYTF

V gene: TRBV10-3
D gene: TRBD1
J gene: TRBJ2-3
CDR3 DNA: TGTGCCACCAAACAGGGGGGAGGAACAGATACGCAGTATTTT
CDR3 protein: CATKQGGGTDTQYF

V gene: TRBV2
D gene: .
J gene: TRBJ1-5
CDR3 DNA: TGTGCCAGCAGTGATCAGAGGGTAGGTCAGCCCCAGCATTTT
CDR3 protein: CASSDQRVGQPQHF

V gene: TRBV19
D gene: .
J gene: TRBJ2-2
CDR3 DNA: TGTGCCGGCCGGGACGGGGAGAACGGGGAGCTGTTTTTT
CDR3 protein: CAGRDGENGELFF

V gene: TRBV28
D gene: .
J gene: TRBJ1-1
CDR3 DNA: TGTGCCAGCACCCTCATTAAGAACACTGAAGCTTTCTTT
CDR3 protein: CASTLIKNTEAFF

V gene: TRBV6-1
D gene: .
J gene: TRBJ1-4
CDR3 DNA: TGTGCCAGCAGTGAAAGGACCGGGGTAGAAAATGAAAAACTGTTTTTT
CDR3 protein: CASSERTGVENEKLFF